These 5 T cell receptor beta chains share one sample of origin, sequenced in a study of cytomegalovirus exposure and HLA in healthy donors. The PCR used 60 Vbeta and 13 Jbeta primers. The protocol was immunoSEQ multiplex PCR, while the TCRdb copy is restricted to in-frame clones and leaves out a portion. The data show over 130,000 clones, 75% to 90% seen once. What was sequenced was PBMCs. The receptors were sampled from a female donor in good health and CMV-seronegative.

This chain links TRBV7-6 with TRBJ2-5; the match to TRBD2 covers 9 bases. J was trimmed by 5 bases and V by 8 bases; bases with no gene match: 6. Germline lookup yields CDR1 SGHVS and CDR2 FNYEAQ. The CDR3 runs to 13 residues. DNA for the CDR3: TGTGCCAGCGTAGCGGGAGATTGGGAGACCCAGTACTTC. It encodes CASVAGDWETQYF. Complete variable domain (other parts from reference TRBV7-6 and TRBJ2-5): GAGVSQSPRYKVTKRGQDVALRCDPISGHVSLYWYRQALGQGPEFLTYFNYEAQQDKSGLPNDRFSAERPEGSISTLTIQRTEQRDSAMYRCASVAGDWETQYFGPGTRLLVL.

The rearrangement joins TRBV6-6 to TRBJ2-7; D uncertain. This CDR3 spans 12 amino acids. Trimming left V 6 bases short and J 3 bases short, with 9 bases between. CDR1 and CDR2 (germline): MNHNY, SVGAGI (reference sequence). CDR3 bases: TGTGCCAGCAGCTCCACAATCTACGAGCAGTACTTC. It translates to CASSSTIYEQYF.

Judged by abundance, this clone is medium-sized. The CDR3 protein is CASSKLQARGGTGELFF. As DNA, the CDR3 is TGTGCCAGCAGCAAACTCCAGGCCAGGGGCGGCACCGGGGAGCTGTTTTTT. J is TRBJ2-2 and V is TRBV2; D possibly corresponds to TRBD1 (6 bases). V shed 6 bases and J shed 4 bases, with 21 bases lying between them. The CDR3 has 17 residues. From germline, CDR1 is SNHLY and CDR2 FYNNEI. The whole variable domain, remainder taken from reference TRBV2 and TRBJ2-2, is EPEVTQTPSHQVTQMGQEVILRCVPISNHLYFYWYRQILGQKVEFLVSFYNNEISEKSEIFDDQFSVERPDGSNFTLKIRSTKLEDSAMYFCASSKLQARGGTGELFFGEGSRLTVL.

This rearrangement joins TRBV11-2 to TRBJ1-2; no definite D call. V was clipped by 4 bases and J by 6 bases, with 21 bases between them. CDR3 length equals 16 residues. Germline CDR1 and CDR2: SGHAT and FQNNGV. The CDR3 nucleotides read TGTGCCAGCAGCTCCGTAGTAGGCCCTAGGTACGATGGCTACACCTTC. Translation: CASSSVVGPRYDGYTF.

The chain employs TRBV29-1 and TRBJ1-2, with unresolved D. Germline V gene lookup returns CDR1 SQVTM and CDR2 ANQGSEA. V lost 7 bases and J 8 bases, leaving 20 bases between the germline ends. This CDR3 spans 13 amino acids. This CDR3 is CSAGEGTVYGYTF. In nucleotides, the CDR3 is TGCAGCGCCGGAGAGGGCACCGTCTACGGCTACACCTTC.